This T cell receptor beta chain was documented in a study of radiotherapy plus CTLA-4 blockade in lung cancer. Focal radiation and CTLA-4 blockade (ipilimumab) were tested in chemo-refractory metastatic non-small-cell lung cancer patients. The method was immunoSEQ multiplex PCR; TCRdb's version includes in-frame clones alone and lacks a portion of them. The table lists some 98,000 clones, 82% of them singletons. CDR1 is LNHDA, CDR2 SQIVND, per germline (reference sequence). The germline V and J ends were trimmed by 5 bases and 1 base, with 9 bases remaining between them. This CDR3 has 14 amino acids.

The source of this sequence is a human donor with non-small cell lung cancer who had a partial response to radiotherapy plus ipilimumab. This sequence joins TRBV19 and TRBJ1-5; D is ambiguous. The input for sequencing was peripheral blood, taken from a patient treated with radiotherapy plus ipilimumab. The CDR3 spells CASSGLLSNQPQHF. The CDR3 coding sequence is TGTGCCAGTAGTGGTTTACTGAGCAATCAGCCCCAGCATTTT.